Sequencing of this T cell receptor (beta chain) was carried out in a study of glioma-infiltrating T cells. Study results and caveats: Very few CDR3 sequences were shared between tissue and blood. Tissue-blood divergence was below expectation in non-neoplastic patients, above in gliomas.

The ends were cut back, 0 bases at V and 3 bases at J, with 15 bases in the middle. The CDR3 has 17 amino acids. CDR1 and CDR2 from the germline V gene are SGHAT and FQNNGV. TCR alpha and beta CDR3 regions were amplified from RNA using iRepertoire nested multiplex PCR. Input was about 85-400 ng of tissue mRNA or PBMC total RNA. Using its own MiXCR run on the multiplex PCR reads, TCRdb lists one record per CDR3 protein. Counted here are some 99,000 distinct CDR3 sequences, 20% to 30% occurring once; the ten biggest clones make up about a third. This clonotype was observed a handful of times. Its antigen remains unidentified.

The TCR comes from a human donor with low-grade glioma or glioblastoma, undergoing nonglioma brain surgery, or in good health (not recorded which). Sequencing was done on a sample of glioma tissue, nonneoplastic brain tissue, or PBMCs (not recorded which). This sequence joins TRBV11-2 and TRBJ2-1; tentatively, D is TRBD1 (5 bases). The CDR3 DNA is TGTGCCAGCAGCTTAGAAGCCCAGGGCGCCGTCTACAATGAGCAGTTCTTC. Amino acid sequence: CASSLEAQGAVYNEQFF.